The clone carrying this T cell receptor (delta chain) was recorded only once. The antigen remains undetermined. Distinct nucleotide sequences in the sample also encode this CDR3. The template was reverse-transcribed extracted RNA. Multiplex PCR used pooled V-gene forward primers and a constant-region reverse primer to amplify CDR3s. TCRdb re-called the multiplex PCR reads via CATT. The data hold fewer than 90,000 delta-chain clones, with about 35% observed a single time. These data belong to a study of Vδ1+ human thymocytes. The V gene's germline CDR1 is TSWWSYY and CDR2 QGS. V lost 0 bases to trimming and J lost 0 bases; unmatched junction nucleotides: 15. CDR3 size: 21 residues. Study-wide findings and caveats: Many TRG clonotypes were shared between donors; TRD repertoires were essentially private. Thymic TRG and TRD repertoires appeared highly polyclonal.

The clonotype originates from a boy under three years old who had congenital heart surgery. V is TRDV1 and J is TRDJ1; 11 positions agree with TRDD3. The specimen sequenced was Vdelta1+ gamma-delta thymocytes from the thymus. Subset reported: FACS-sorted CD3+ TCRalphabeta- TCRVdelta1+ TCRVdelta2- thymocytes. The CDR3 spells CALGELTSDWGIRAYTDKLIF. As DNA, the CDR3 is TGTGCTCTTGGGGAACTAACCTCCGACTGGGGGATAAGGGCGTACACCGATAAACTCATCTTT.